This T cell receptor beta chain was sequenced during a study of blood T cell repertoires in COVID-19. Study information: The United States, Italy and Spain were the sources of the acute and convalescent COVID-19 samples.

The CDR3 loop spans 15 amino acids. CDR1 is MDHEN, CDR2 SYDVKM, per germline. With V trimmed by 5 bases and J by 0 bases, 6 bases remained unmatched. Authors' methods: Estimates of nucleated cell counts were drawn from the amplification of reference gene primers. Data came from immunoSEQ multiplex PCR; TCRdb stores just in-frame clones and leaves some out. Clone size and the V and J calls come from that table; the DNA yielded D and trimming. This sample yields about 180,000 clones, of which over 75% are seen a single time; approximately 18% belongs to the top ten. The genes are TRBV28 and TRBJ1-1, with 7 nucleotides matching TRBD1. The sample taken for sequencing was peripheral blood. The TCR originated in a person aged 70 to 79 with COVID-19, enrolled during active disease. CDR3 amino acids: CASSAGGILNTEAFF. CDR3 bases: TGTGCCAGCAGTGCAGGGGGGATACTGAACACTGAAGCTTTCTTT.